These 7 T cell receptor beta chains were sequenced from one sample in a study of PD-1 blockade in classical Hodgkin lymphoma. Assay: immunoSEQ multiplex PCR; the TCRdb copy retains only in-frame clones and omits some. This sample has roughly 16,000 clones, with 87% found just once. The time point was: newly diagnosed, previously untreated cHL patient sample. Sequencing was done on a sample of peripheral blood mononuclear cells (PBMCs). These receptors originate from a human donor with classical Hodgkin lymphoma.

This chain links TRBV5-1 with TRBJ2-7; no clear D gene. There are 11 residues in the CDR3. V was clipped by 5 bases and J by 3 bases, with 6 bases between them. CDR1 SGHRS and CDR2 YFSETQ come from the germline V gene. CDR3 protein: CASSEHYEQYF. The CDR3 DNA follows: TGCGCCAGCAGTGAGCACTACGAGCAGTACTTC.

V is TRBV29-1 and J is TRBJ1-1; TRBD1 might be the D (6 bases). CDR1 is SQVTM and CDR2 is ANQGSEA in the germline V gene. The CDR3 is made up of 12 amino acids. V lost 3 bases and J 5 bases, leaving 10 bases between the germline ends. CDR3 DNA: TGCAGCGTTGATACAGGGTTTACTGAAGCTTTCTTT. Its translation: CSVDTGFTEAFF.

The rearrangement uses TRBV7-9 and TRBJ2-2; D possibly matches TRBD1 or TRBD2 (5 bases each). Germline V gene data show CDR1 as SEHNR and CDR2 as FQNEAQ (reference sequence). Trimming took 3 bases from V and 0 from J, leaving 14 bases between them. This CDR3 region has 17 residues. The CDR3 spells CASSFPPGTANTGELFF. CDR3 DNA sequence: TGTGCCAGCAGCTTTCCCCCCGGGACGGCGAACACCGGGGAGCTGTTTTTT.

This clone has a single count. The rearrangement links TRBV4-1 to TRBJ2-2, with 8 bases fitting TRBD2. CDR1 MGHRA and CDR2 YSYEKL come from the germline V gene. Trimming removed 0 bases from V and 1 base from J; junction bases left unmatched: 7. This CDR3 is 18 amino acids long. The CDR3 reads CASSQENLAGENTGELFF. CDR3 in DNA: TGCGCCAGCAGCCAAGAGAATCTAGCGGGTGAGAACACCGGGGAGCTGTTTTTT.

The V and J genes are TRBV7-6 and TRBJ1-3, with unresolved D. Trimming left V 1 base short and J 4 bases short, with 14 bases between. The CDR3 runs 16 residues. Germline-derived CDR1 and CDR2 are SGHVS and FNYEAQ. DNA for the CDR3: TGTGCCAGCAGCTTAGTTCCGGCGGGGAAAGGAAACACCATATATTTT. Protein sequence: CASSLVPAGKGNTIYF.

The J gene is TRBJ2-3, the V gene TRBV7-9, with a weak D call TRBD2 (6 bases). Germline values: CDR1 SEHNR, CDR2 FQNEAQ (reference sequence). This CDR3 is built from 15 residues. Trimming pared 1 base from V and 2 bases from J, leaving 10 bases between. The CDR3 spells CASSLVLANTDTQYF. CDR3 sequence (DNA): TGTGCCAGCAGCTTAGTACTAGCCAACACAGATACGCAGTATTTT.

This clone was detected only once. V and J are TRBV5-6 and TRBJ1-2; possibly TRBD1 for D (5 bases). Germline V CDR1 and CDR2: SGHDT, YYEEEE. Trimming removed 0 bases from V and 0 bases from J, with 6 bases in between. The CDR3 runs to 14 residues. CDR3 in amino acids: CASSLDRSNYGYTF. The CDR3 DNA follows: TGTGCCAGCAGCTTGGACAGGTCTAACTATGGCTACACCTTC.